These T cell receptor beta chains were read from a single sample in a study of blood T cell repertoires in COVID-19. Sequencing was performed with immunoSEQ multiplex PCR; in TCRdb, only in-frame clones are kept and a portion is missing. The sample carries tens of thousands of clones, around 80% recorded once. Sequencing input: peripheral blood. These receptors all stem from a middle-aged man with active COVID-19. The CDR3 runs from the conserved cysteine through the conserved F or W. D genes are given only for firm matches. Size is stated for part of the rows, as once, few or many counts, or as a class when the clone is expanded.

TRBD1,TRBJ1-5,TRBV5-5,.,TGTGCCAGCAGCTCACAGGGGACCAATCAGCCCCAGCATTTT,CASSSQGTNQPQHF
TRBD1,TRBJ2-7,TRBV28,.,TGTGCCAGCAGTTCACCGGGACAGGGCCCCTACGAGCAGTACTTC,CASSSPGQGPYEQYF
.,TRBJ2-1,TRBV19,.,TGTGCCAGTAGTATAACACTAGGTTCGTATGAGCAGTTCTTC,CASSITLGSYEQFF
.,TRBJ2-5,TRBV20-1,.,TGCAGTGCTAGGACAGTGGAGACCCAGTACTTC,CSARTVETQYF
.,TRBJ1-1,TRBV19,.,TGTGCCAGTAGACAGGATCCCTTGAACACTGAAGCTTTCTTT,CASRQDPLNTEAFF
TRBD2,TRBJ2-1,TRBV4-1,.,TGCGCCAGCAGCCAAACTAGCGGGGGGCTCTCCTACAATGAGCAGTTCTTC,CASSQTSGGLSYNEQFF
.,TRBJ1-5,TRBV19,.,TGTGCCAGTGCCGGCAGGGTCAATCAGCCCCAGCATTTT,CASAGRVNQPQHF
.,TRBJ1-3,TRBV18,once,TGTGCCAGCTCACCACGGGGGGACTCTGGAAACACCATATATTTT,CASSPRGDSGNTIYF
TRBD1,TRBJ1-3,TRBV5-1,.,TGCGCCAGCAGCTTGAGGGGACAGGGCTCTGGAAACACCATATATTTT,CASSLRGQGSGNTIYF
TRBD1,TRBJ1-5,TRBV7-8,.,TGTGCCAGCAGCACGCGACAGGGAGGAGATCAGCCCCAGCATTTT,CASSTRQGGDQPQHF
TRBD1,TRBJ1-5,TRBV28,.,TGTGCCAGCAGCACCCCGGGACAGGGGCCCGCTCAGCCCCAGCATTTT,CASSTPGQGPAQPQHF
.,TRBJ1-1,TRBV11-2,.,TGTGCCAGCAGCCCCATCCGGGGTAGGATGAACACTGAAGCTTTCTTT,CASSPIRGRMNTEAFF
TRBD1,TRBJ1-1,TRBV11-2,.,TGTGCCAGCAGCTCCACGAGAGGGGGCTCTGAAGCTTTCTTT,CASSSTRGGSEAFF
TRBD1,TRBJ1-2,TRBV14,few,TGTGCCAGCAGCCAAGGAATCAGGGGGTTTGGCTACACCTTC,CASSQGIRGFGYTF
TRBD1,TRBJ2-1,TRBV9,.,TGTGCCAGCAGCGTGGGACAGGGTATCGACGAGCAGTTCTTC,CASSVGQGIDEQFF
.,TRBJ2-5,TRBV24-1,.,TGTGCCACCAGTGACCCCACTCCGATCGGGGGTAGTCTGGAGACCCAGTACTTC,CATSDPTPIGGSLETQYF
.,TRBJ2-3,TRBV6-5,.,TGTGCCAGCAGTCCCCGGGGGGCAGCGATTGATACGCAGTATTTT,CASSPRGAAIDTQYF
TRBD2,TRBJ2-1,TRBV28,.,TGTGCCAGCAGTCACTTAGCGGGAGAGGGCAATGAGCAGTTCTTC,CASSHLAGEGNEQFF
.,TRBJ1-2,TRBV12-2,.,TGTGCAAGTCGCTTAGTAGGTTTACAGGGCCGAAACTATGGCTACACCTTC,CASRLVGLQGRNYGYTF
.,TRBJ1-3,TRBV2,.,TGTGCCAGTTGTCCGTCCCCCTCTGGAAACACCATATATTTT,CASCPSPSGNTIYF
.,TRBJ2-3,TRBV27,.,TGTGCCAGCAGGACAAACGCAGATACGCAGTATTTT,CASRTNADTQYF
TRBD2,TRBJ2-6,TRBV9,.,TGTGCCAGCAGCGCGGGACTAGCGGGAGAGTACTCTGGGGCCAACGTCCTGACTTTC,CASSAGLAGEYSGANVLTF
.,TRBJ1-3,TRBV5-1,.,TGCGCCAGCAGCTTGGGAACAGGCGACTCTGGAAACACCATATATTTT,CASSLGTGDSGNTIYF
.,TRBJ1-1,TRBV4-2,.,TGTGCCAGCAGCCAGGCGGGGGGGGCAGCGGCTTTCTTT,CASSQAGGAAAFF
TRBD1,TRBJ2-3,TRBV29-1,.,TGCAGCGTCCATATCGACAGGGAGTTAAATACGCAGTATTTT,CSVHIDRELNTQYF
TRBD2,TRBJ2-3,TRBV9,once,TGTGCCAGCAGCGTAGCGAGTTCGGGGCTAGCGGAGAGCACAGATACGCAGTATTTT,CASSVASSGLAESTDTQYF
TRBD1,TRBJ1-2,TRBV18,.,TGTGCCAGCTCACTGGGGACAGGTCCTAATTATGGCTACACCTTC,CASSLGTGPNYGYTF
.,TRBJ1-3,TRBV6-6,few,TGTGCCAGCCAAACAGGGTCTGGAAACACCATATATTTT,CASQTGSGNTIYF
TRBD2,TRBJ2-1,TRBV27,.,TGTGCCAGCAGTCCCCCGCCGGGGGGGTGGGACAATGAGCAGTTCTTC,CASSPPPGGWDNEQFF
.,TRBJ1-2,TRBV5-1,.,TGCGCCAGCAGCTCTGACAGGTGGGGCTACACCTTC,CASSSDRWGYTF
TRBD2,TRBJ2-5,TRBV28,.,TGTGCCAGCAGTTTTGGAAAAGCGGGGGGCCCCCAAGAGACCCAGTACTTC,CASSFGKAGGPQETQYF
TRBD2,TRBJ2-1,TRBV28,.,TGTGCCAGCAGTTTTACTCGACTAGCGGAGCCGAGGGACAATGAGCAGTTCTTC,CASSFTRLAEPRDNEQFF
TRBD2,TRBJ2-3,TRBV3-1/TRBV3-2,.,TGTGCCAGCAGCCAAGGCGGGGGGGCCGGGACAGATACGCAGTATTTT,CASSQGGGAGTDTQYF
TRBD2,TRBJ2-3,TRBV9,.,TGTGCCAGCAGCCCCCGGACTAGCGGGACCTCTACAGATACGCAGTATTTT,CASSPRTSGTSTDTQYF
TRBD1,TRBJ1-1,TRBV7-9,.,TGTGCCAGCAGCCCAGGGGGGGACAGGGGCACTGAAGCTTTCTTT,CASSPGGDRGTEAFF
.,TRBJ2-7,TRBV3-1/TRBV3-2,.,TGTGCCAGCAGCCAAGGGCAGGCCTACTCCTACGAGCAGTACTTC,CASSQGQAYSYEQYF
TRBD2,TRBJ2-7,TRBV5-4,.,TGTGCCAGCACCCATTTTGAGGCAACGGGAGGGCCTGACGACGAGCAGTACTTC,CASTHFEATGGPDDEQYF
TRBD1,TRBJ2-2,TRBV5-6,.,TGTGCCAGCAGCCCCGGGACAGGATCCACCGGGGAGCTGTTTTTT,CASSPGTGSTGELFF
TRBD2,TRBJ2-2,TRBV6-2/TRBV6-3,once,TGTGCCAGCAGTAAAGGCGGGGGGAACGATTATGTCGGGGAGCTGTTTTTT,CASSKGGGNDYVGELFF
TRBD1,TRBJ1-2,TRBV2,once,TGTGCCAGCGTTGGAGACAGGGCCGGGCTAAAAGGCTACACCTTC,CASVGDRAGLKGYTF
TRBD1,TRBJ1-1,TRBV19,.,TGTGCCAGTAGGAACGACAACAGGGGGAACACTGAAGCTTTCTTT,CASRNDNRGNTEAFF
.,TRBJ2-1,TRBV7-3,.,TGTGCCAGCAGCGCTTACAGGACGAGCTCCTACAATGAGCAGTTCTTC,CASSAYRTSSYNEQFF
TRBD1,TRBJ2-7,TRBV7-3,.,TGTGCCAGCAGCCCAGGGGACAGAGGGGAGCAGTACTTC,CASSPGDRGEQYF
TRBD2,TRBJ2-3,TRBV4-1,.,TGCGCCAGCAGCCAAGCACTAGCGGGGGGGTCAGATACGCAGTATTTT,CASSQALAGGSDTQYF
TRBD2,TRBJ2-5,TRBV5-1,once,TGCGCCAGCAGCTTAGACCCTGGGACTAGTCAAGAGACCCAGTACTTC,CASSLDPGTSQETQYF
TRBD1,TRBJ1-1,TRBV29-1,few,TGCAGCTCTAGCCGGGACAGGGAGACTGAAGCTTTCTTT,CSSSRDRETEAFF
TRBD1,TRBJ1-1,TRBV7-2,.,TGTGCCAGCGGAGGACAGGGGGCGCAGGACACTGAAGCTTTCTTT,CASGGQGAQDTEAFF
TRBD2,TRBJ2-2,TRBV30,.,TGTGCCTGCCCCGGGGTAGCGGGACTGAACACCGGGGAGCTGTTTTTT,CACPGVAGLNTGELFF